This T cell receptor beta chain is drawn from a study of T cell responses to AZD1222 COVID-19 vaccine. The study, taken as a whole, reports: Donors skewed white British and female; clonal diversity was possibly underestimated. Repertoires were collected only later (after the peak T cell response had occurred).

CDR1 SGHRS and CDR2 YFSETQ come from the germline V gene. The CDR3 totals 15 residues. V lost 4 bases and J lost 4; bases outside the gene matches: 4. Sequencing was performed with immunoSEQ multiplex PCR; in TCRdb, only in-frame clones are kept and a portion is missing. The profile shows tens of thousands of clones, 87% of them singletons. Details on this clone: What it binds is not known.

The chain is built from TRBV5-1 and TRBJ1-4; 10 bases map to TRBD1. This receptor was taken from an adult in good health. The sequences come from peripheral blood, collected on day 0 of AZD1222 vaccination. The CDR3 DNA sequence: TGCGCCAGCAGCGACGGACAGGGGGGTAATGAAAAACTGTTTTTT. Its protein is CASSDGQGGNEKLFF.